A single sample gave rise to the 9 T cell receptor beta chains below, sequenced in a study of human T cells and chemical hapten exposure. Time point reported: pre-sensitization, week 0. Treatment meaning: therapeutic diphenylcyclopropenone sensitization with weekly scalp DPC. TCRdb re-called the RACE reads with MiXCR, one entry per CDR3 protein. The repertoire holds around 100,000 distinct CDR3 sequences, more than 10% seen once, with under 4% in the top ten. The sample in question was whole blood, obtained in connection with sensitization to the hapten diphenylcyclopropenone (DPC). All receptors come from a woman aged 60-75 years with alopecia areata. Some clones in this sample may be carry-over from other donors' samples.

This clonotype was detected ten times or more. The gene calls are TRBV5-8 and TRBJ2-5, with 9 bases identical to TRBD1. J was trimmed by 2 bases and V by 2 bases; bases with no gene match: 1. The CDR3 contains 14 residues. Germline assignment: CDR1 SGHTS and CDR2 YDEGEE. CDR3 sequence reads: CASSFGQGQETQYF. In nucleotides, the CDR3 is TGTGCCAGCAGCTTCGGACAGGGGCAAGAGACCCAGTACTTC.

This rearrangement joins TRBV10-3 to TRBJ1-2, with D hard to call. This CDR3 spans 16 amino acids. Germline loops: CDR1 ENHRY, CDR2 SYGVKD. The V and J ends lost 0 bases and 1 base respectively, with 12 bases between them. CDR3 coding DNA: TGTGCCATCAGTGAGTCGACGACAAGGGTTAACTATGGCTACACCTTC. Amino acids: CAISESTTRVNYGYTF.

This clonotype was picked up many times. The CDR3: CASSPPGHIYNEQFF. CDR3 in DNA: TGTGCCAGCTCACCACCTGGACACATATACAATGAGCAGTTCTTC. The V and J genes are TRBV18 and TRBJ2-1, with D tentatively TRBD1 (5 bases). Deletions cut 0 bases from V and 4 bases from J, with 10 bases between. The CDR3 consists of 15 residues. CDR1 and CDR2 (germline): KGHSH, LQKENI.

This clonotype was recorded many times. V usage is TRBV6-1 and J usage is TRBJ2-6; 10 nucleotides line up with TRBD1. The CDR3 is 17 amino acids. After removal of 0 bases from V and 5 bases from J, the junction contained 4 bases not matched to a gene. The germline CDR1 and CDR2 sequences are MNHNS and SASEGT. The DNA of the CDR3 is TGTGCCAGCAGTGAAGCGACAGGGGGCGCCTGGGCCAACGTCCTGACTTTC. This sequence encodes CASSEATGGAWANVLTF.

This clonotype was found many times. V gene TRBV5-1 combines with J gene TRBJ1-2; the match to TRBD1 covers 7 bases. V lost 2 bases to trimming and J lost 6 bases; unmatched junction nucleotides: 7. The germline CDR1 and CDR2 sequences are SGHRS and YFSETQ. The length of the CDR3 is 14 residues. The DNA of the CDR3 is TGCGCCAGCAGCTTAGTGAACAGGGGCGATGGCTACACCTTC. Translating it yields CASSLVNRGDGYTF.

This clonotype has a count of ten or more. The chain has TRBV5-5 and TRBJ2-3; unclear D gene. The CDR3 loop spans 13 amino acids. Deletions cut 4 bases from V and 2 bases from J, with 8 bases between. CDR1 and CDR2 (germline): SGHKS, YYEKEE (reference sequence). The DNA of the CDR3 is TGTGCCAGCAGCCCCCCCAACACAGATACGCAGTATTTT. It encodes CASSPPNTDTQYF. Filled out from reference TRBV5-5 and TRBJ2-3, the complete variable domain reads DAGVTQSPTHLIKTRGQQVTLRCSPISGHKSVSWYQQVLGQGPQFIFQYYEKEERGRGNFPDRFSARQFPNYSSELNVNALLLGDSALYLCASSPPNTDTQYFGPGTRLTVL.

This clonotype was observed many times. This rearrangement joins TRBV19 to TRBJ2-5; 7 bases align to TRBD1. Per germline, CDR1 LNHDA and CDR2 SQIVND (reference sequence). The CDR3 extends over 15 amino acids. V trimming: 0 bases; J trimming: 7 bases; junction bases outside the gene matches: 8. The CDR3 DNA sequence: TGTGCCAGTAGTATAGATGAGGACAGGACGGGGACCCAGTACTTC. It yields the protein CASSIDEDRTGTQYF.

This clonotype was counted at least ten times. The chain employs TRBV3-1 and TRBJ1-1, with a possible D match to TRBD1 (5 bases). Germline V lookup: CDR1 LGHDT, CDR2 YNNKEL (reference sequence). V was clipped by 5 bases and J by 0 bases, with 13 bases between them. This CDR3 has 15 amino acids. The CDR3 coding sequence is TGTGCCAGCAGCTTGTCGACAGAGATGAACACTGAAGCTTTCTTT. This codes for CASSLSTEMNTEAFF.

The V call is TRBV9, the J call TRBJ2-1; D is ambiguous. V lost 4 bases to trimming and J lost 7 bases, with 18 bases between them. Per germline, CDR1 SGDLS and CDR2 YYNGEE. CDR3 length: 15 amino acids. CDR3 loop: CASSPRAPVGNEQFF. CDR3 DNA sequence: TGTGCCAGCAGCCCCCGGGCCCCCGTGGGTAATGAGCAGTTCTTC.